These 4 T cell receptor beta chains originate from one sample sequenced in a study of blood T cell repertoires in COVID-19. Assay used: immunoSEQ multiplex PCR; TCRdb lists only in-frame clones, some missing. The repertoire holds about 200,000 clones, with around 82% as singletons. The specimen sequenced was peripheral blood. All receptors come from a woman aged 45-59 years with acute or convalescent COVID-19.

The gene calls are TRBV9 and TRBJ2-5, with TRBD1 matching 7 bases. The germline V gene encodes CDR1 SGDLS and CDR2 YYNGEE. After removal of 4 bases from V and 4 bases from J, the junction contained 13 bases not matched to a gene. The CDR3 is 16 amino acids. The CDR3 is CASSPLGDSLSETQYF. As DNA, the CDR3 is TGTGCCAGCAGCCCCCTAGGGGACAGTTTATCAGAGACCCAGTACTTC.

Of note for this clone: Other DNA sequences within the sample encode an identical CDR3. This chain joins TRBV19 and TRBJ2-7, with 13 bases fitting TRBD2. J was trimmed by 6 bases and V by 1 base; bases with no gene match: 0. Germline CDR1 is LNHDA and CDR2 is SQIVND (reference sequence). The CDR3 is made up of 14 amino acids. The CDR3 spells CASSIGLAGGEQYF. CDR3 coding DNA: TGTGCCAGTAGTATAGGACTAGCGGGAGGCGAGCAGTACTTC.

Only a few counts were recorded for this clone. The V call is TRBV7-3, the J call TRBJ2-7; TRBD1 matches 9 bases. From germline, CDR1 is SGHTA and CDR2 FQGTGA. The trim removed 5 bases at V and 0 bases at J, leaving 2 bases unmatched. The CDR3 is 14 amino acids. In DNA form, the CDR3 reads TGTGCCAGCAGCGAGGACAGGGGCTCCTACGAGCAGTACTTC. Translated, it gives CASSEDRGSYEQYF.

V gene TRBV2 combines with J gene TRBJ2-7, with 12 nucleotides matching TRBD2. The CDR3 has 15 residues. Germline loops: CDR1 SNHLY, CDR2 FYNNEI. Trimming at V came to 6 bases and at J to 2 bases, leaving 5 bases not matched to a gene. CDR3 sequence reads: CASRLGLAGTYEQYF. CDR3 sequence (DNA): TGTGCCAGCAGGCTCGGACTAGCGGGGACCTACGAGCAGTACTTC. Drawing the rest from reference TRBV2 and TRBJ2-7, the complete variable domain is EPEVTQTPSHQVTQMGQEVILRCVPISNHLYFYWYRQILGQKVEFLVSFYNNEISEKSEIFDDQFSVERPDGSNFTLKIRSTKLEDSAMYFCASRLGLAGTYEQYFGPGTRLTVT.